The 5 T cell receptor beta chains below all came from one sample that was sequenced in a study of T cell responses to AZD1222 COVID-19 vaccine. Produced via immunoSEQ multiplex PCR; TCRdb's table is partial and in-frame only. The sample has 86,000 or so clones; about nine tenths are singletons. The input for sequencing was peripheral blood, taken 28 days after the second AZD1222 dose. These receptor sequences come from an adult who received the AZD1222 COVID-19 vaccine.

This clone was observed once. The chain carries TRBV7-9 and TRBJ1-1; D call uncertain. The CDR3 runs 13 residues. Germline V lookup: CDR1 SEHNR, CDR2 FQNEAQ (reference sequence). The V and J ends lost 6 bases and 1 base respectively, with 9 bases between them. The CDR3 region is CASSPPGNTEAFF. The CDR3 DNA reads TGTGCCAGCAGTCCCCCTGGGAACACTGAAGCTTTCTTT.

This rearrangement joins TRBV6-5 to TRBJ1-2; D gene ambiguous. The CDR3 runs 14 residues. The germline V gene encodes CDR1 MNHEY and CDR2 SVGAGI. The V end lost 7 bases, the J end lost 5 bases, and 17 bases lay between the germline ends. In DNA, the CDR3 is TGTGCCAGCACCCCAAGTCAGGCCCGATATGGCTACACCTTC. It yields the protein CASTPSQARYGYTF.

J is TRBJ2-3 and V is TRBV7-8; D remains unclear. Looked up from germline, CDR1 is SGHVS and CDR2 is FQNEAQ. There are 12 residues in the CDR3. V gave up 5 bases and J gave up 2 bases, with 5 bases separating them. CDR3 DNA sequence: TGTGCCAGCAGCCCCAACACAGATACGCAGTATTTT. Residues: CASSPNTDTQYF. Together with reference TRBV7-8 and TRBJ2-3, the CDR3 gives the full variable domain: GAGVSQSPRYKVAKRGQDVALRCDPISGHVSLFWYQQALGQGPEFLTYFQNEAQLDKSGLPSDRFFAERPEGSVSTLKIQRTQQEDSAVYLCASSPNTDTQYFGPGTRLTVL.

This sequence joins TRBV3-1 (or the pseudogene TRBV3-2) and TRBJ2-1; 10 bases map to TRBD2. This CDR3 contains 17 residues. Germline CDR1 is LGHDT and CDR2 is YNNKEL (reference sequence). V gave up 4 bases and J gave up 4 bases; unmatched junction bases: 10. CDR3 region: CASSLDKLAGRYNEQFF. The CDR3 nucleotides are TGTGCCAGCAGCCTCGACAAACTAGCGGGAAGGTACAATGAGCAGTTCTTC.

V is TRBV6-6 and J is TRBJ1-1, with 7 bases that match TRBD1. V lost 4 bases and J lost 7; bases outside the gene matches: 0. Germline assignment: CDR1 MNHNY and CDR2 SVGAGI (reference sequence). This CDR3 comprises 11 residues. The CDR3 loop reads CASSWDSEAFF. Written as DNA, the CDR3 is TGTGCCAGCAGTTGGGACAGTGAAGCTTTCTTT.